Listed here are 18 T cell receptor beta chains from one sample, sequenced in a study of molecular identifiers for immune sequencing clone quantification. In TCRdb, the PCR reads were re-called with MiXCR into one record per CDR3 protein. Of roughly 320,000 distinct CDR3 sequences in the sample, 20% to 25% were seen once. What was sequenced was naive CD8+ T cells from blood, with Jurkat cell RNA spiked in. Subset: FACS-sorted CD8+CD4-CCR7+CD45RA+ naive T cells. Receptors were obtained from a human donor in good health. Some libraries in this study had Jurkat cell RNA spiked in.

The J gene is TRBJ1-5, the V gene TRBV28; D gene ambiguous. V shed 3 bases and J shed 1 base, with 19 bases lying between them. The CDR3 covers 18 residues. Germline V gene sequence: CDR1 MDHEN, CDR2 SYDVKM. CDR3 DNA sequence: TGTGCCAGCAGTTTTAAGGGCGTGGGTTGGGGAAGCAATCAGCCCCAGCATTTT. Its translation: CASSFKGVGWGSNQPQHF.

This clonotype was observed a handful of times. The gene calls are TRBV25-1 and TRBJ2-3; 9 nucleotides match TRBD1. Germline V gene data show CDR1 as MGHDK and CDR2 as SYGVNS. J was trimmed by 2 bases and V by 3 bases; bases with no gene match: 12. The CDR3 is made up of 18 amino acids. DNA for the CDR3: TGTGCCAGCAGTGACCTGGGTCCCGGGACAGGGACCACAGATACGCAGTATTTT. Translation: CASSDLGPGTGTTDTQYF.

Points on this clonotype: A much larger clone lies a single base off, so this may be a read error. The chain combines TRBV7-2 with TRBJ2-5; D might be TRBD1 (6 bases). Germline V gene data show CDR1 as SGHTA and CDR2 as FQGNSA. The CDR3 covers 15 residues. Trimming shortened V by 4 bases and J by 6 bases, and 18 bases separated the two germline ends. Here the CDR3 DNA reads TGTGCCAGCAGCTCCGGGACAAGGGGCTTTAAGACCCAGTACTTC. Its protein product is CASSSGTRGFKTQYF.

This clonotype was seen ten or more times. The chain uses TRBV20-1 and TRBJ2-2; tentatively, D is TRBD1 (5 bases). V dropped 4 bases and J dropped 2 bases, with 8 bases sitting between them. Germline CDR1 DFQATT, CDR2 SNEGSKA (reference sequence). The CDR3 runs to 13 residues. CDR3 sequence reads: CSATGINTGELFF. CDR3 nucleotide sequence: TGCAGTGCTACAGGGATAAACACCGGGGAGCTGTTTTTT.

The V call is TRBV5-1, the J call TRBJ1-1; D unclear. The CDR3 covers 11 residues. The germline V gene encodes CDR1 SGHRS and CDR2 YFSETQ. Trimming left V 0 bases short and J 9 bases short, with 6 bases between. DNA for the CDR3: TGCGCCAGCAGCTTGGGTACTAAAGCTTTCTTT. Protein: CASSLGTKAFF.

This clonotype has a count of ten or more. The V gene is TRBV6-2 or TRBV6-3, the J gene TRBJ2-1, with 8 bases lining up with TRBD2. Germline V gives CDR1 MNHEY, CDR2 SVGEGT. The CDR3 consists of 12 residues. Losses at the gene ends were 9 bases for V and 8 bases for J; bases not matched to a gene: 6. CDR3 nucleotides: TGTGCCAGTTCCAGCGGGGGTCATGAGCAGTTCTTC. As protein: CASSSGGHEQFF.

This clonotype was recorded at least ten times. The CDR3 is CASTSPRGDTGELFF. The CDR3 nucleotides are TGTGCCAGCACATCCCCGAGGGGGGACACCGGGGAGCTGTTTTTT. V usage is TRBV12-3 or TRBV12-4 and J usage is TRBJ2-2; D tentatively fits TRBD1 or TRBD2 (6 bases each). With 7 bases removed from V and 3 bases from J, the gap between germline ends came to 15 bases. The CDR3 runs 15 residues.

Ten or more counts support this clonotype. The CDR3 DNA reads as TGTGCCAGCAGTTACTCGACTATCACCTCCACAGATACGCAGTATTTT. This encodes CASSYSTITSTDTQYF. This sequence joins TRBV6-5 and TRBJ2-3, with D tentatively TRBD2 (5 bases). Germline V gene lookup returns CDR1 MNHEY and CDR2 SVGAGI. The CDR3 is 16 residues long. V was pared by 0 bases and J by 2 bases, with 12 bases between.

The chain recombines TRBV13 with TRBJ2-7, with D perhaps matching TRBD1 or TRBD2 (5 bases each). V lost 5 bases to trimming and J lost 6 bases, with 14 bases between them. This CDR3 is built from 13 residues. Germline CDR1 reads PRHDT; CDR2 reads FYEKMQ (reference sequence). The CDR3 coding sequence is TGTGCCAGCAGCCCCGAGGGGCTAACCGAGCAGTACTTC. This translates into CASSPEGLTEQYF.

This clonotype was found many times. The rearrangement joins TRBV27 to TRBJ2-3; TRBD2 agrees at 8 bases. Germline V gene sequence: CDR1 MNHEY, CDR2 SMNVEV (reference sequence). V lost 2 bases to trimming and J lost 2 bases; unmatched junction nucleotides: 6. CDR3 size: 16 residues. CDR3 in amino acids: CASSLGAGEFTDTQYF. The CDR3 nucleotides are TGTGCCAGCAGTTTAGGAGCGGGGGAATTCACAGATACGCAGTATTTT.

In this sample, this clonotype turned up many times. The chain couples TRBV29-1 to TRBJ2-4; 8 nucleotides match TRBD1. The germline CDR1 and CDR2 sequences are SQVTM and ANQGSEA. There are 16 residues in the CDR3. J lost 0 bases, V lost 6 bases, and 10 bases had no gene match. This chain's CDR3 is CSVVIQGVVAKNIQYF. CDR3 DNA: TGCAGCGTGGTGATACAGGGGGTGGTAGCCAAAAACATTCAGTACTTC.

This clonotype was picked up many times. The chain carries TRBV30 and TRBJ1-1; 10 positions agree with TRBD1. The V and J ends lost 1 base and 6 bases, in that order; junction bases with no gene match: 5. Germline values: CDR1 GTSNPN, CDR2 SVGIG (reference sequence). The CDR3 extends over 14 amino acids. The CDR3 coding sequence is TGTGCCTGGAGTGAGCGACAGGGGGCTGCTGAAGCTTTCTTT. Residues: CAWSERQGAAEAFF.

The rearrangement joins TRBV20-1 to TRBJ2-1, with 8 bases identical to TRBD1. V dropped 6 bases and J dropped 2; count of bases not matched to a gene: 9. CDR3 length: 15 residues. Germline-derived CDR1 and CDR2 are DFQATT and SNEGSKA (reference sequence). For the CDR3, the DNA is TGCAGTGCAAAGAGGAACAGGGGGGCCTACAATGAGCAGTTCTTC. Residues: CSAKRNRGAYNEQFF.

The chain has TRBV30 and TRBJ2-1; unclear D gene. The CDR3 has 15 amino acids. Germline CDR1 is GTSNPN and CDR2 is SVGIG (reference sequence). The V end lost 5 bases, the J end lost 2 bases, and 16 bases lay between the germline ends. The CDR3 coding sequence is TGTGCCTGGGCCGAAACGGAGACTCCCTACAATGAGCAGTTCTTC. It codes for CAWAETETPYNEQFF. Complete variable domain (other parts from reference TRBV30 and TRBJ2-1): SQTIHQWPATLVQPVGSPLSLECTVEGTSNPNLYWYRQAAGRGLQLLFYSVGIGQISSEVPQNLSASRPQDRQFILSSKKLLLSDSGFYLCAWAETETPYNEQFFGPGTRLTVL.

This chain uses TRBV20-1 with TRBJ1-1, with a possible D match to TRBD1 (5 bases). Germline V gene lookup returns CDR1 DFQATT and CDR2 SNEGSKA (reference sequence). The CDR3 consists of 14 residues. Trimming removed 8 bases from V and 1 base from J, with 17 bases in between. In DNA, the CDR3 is TGCAGTCATTTGAGGCCAGGGCCGAACACTGAAGCTTTCTTT. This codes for CSHLRPGPNTEAFF.

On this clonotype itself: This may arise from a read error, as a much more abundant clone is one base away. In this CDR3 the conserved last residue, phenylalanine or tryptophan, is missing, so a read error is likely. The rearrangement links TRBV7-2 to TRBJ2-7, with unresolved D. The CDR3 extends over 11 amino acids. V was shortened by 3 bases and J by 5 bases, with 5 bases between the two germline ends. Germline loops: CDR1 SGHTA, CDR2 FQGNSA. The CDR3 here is CASSFGNEQYL. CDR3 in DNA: TGTGCCAGCAGCTTTGGCAACGAGCAGTACCTC.

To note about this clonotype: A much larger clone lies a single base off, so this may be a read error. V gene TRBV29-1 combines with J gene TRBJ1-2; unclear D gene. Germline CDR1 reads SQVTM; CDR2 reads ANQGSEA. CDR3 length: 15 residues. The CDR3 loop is CSVYAWQATNYGHTF. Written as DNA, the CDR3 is TGCAGCGTCTACGCGTGGCAGGCGACTAACTATGGCCACACCTTC.

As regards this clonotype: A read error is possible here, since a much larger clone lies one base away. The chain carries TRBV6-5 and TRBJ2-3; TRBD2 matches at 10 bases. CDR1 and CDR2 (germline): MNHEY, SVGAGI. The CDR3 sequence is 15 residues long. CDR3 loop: CASGVAGGRTDMQYF. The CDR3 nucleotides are TGTGCCAGCGGGGTAGCGGGGGGACGCACAGATATGCAGTATTTT.